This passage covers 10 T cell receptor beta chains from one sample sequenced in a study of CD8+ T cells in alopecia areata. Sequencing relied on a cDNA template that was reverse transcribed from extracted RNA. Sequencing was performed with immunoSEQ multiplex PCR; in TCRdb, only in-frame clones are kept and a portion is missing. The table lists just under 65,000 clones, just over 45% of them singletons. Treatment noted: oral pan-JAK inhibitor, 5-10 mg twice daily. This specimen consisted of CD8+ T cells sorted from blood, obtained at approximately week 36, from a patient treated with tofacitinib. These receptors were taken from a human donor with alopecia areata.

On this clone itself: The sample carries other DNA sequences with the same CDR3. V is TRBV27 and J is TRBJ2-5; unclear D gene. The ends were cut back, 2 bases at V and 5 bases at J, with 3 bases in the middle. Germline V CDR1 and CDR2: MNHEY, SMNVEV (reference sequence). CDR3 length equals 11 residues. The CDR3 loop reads CASSLGETQYF. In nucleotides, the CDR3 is TGTGCCAGCAGTTTAGGGGAGACCCAGTACTTC.

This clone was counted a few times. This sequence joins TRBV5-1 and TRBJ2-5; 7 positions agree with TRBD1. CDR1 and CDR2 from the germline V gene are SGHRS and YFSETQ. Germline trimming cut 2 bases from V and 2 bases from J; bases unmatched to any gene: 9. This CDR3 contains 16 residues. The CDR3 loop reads CASSFDFDREQETQYF. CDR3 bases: TGCGCCAGCAGCTTTGATTTCGACAGGGAGCAAGAGACCCAGTACTTC. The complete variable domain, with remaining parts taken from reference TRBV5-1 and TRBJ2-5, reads KAGVTQTPRYLIKTRGQQVTLSCSPISGHRSVSWYQQTPGQGLQFLFEYFSETQRNKGNFPGRFSGRQFSNSRSEMNVSTLELGDSALYLCASSFDFDREQETQYFGPGTRLLVL.

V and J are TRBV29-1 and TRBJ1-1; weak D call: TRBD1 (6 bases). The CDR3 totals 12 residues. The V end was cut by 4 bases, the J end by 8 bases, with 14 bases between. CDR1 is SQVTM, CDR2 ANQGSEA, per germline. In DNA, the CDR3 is TGCAGCGTTGTTACCCCAGGACAGGAAGCTTTCTTT. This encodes CSVVTPGQEAFF.

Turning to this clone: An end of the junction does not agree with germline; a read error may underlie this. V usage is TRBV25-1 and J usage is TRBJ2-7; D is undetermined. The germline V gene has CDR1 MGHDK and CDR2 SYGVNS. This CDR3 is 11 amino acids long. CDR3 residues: CASSDYWDSVF. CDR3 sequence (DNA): TGTGCCAGCAGTGATTATTGGGATTCTGTCTTC.

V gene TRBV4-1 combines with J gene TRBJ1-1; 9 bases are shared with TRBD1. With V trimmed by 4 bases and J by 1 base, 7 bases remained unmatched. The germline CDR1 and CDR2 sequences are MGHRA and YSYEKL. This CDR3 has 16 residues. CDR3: CASSRLGTGTNTEAFF. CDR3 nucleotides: TGCGCCAGCAGCCGCCTTGGGACAGGGACGAACACTGAAGCTTTCTTT.

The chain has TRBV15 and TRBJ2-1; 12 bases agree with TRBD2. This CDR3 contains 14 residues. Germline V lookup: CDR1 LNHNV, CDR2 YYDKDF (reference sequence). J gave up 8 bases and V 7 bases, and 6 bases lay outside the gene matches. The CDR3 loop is CATMTSGRRDEQFF. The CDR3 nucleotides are TGTGCCACCATGACTAGCGGGAGACGTGATGAGCAGTTCTTC.

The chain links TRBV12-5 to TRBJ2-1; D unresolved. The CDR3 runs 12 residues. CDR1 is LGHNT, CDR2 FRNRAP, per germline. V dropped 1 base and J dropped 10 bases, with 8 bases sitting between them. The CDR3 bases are TGTGCTAGTGGTTTGGGCGGAACAGAGCAGTTCTTC. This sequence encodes CASGLGGTEQFF.

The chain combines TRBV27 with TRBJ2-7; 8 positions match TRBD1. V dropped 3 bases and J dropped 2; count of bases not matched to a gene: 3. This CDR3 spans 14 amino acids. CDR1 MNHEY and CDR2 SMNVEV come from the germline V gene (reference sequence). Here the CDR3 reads CASSFRGPTYEQYF. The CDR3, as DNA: TGTGCCAGCAGTTTCAGGGGGCCGACCTACGAGCAGTACTTC.

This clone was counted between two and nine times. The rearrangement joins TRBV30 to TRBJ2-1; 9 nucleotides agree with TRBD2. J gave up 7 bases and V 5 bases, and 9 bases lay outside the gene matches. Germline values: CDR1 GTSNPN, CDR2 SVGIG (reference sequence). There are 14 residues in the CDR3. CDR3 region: CAWALAGHMNEQFF. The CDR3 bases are TGTGCCTGGGCCCTAGCGGGACATATGAATGAGCAGTTCTTC.

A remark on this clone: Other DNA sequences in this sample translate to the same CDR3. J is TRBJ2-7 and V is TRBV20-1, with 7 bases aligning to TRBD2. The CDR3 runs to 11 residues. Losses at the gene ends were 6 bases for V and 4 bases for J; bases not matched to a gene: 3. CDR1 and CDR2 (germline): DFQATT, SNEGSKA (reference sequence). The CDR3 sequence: CSAREGYEQYF. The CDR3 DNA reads TGCAGTGCCAGGGAGGGTTACGAGCAGTACTTC.